This entry lists 14 T cell receptor beta chains sequenced from one sample in a study of blood T cell repertoires in COVID-19. Some clones are missing from TCRdb's copy, which holds only in-frame ones; the method was immunoSEQ multiplex PCR. This sample yields some 61,000 clones, of which about nine tenths are seen a single time; roughly 8.7% belongs to the top ten. The sample consisted of peripheral blood. Receptors were obtained from a man aged 30 to 39 with acute or convalescent COVID-19.

The genes are TRBV15 and TRBJ2-5, with 9 bases identical to TRBD1. V shed 1 base, J shed 5 bases, and the junction held 11 bases outside the gene matches. Germline loops: CDR1 LNHNV, CDR2 YYDKDF (reference sequence). This CDR3 region has 17 residues. The CDR3 sequence is CATSRVGQGRGTETQYF. CDR3 coding DNA: TGTGCCACCAGCAGAGTGGGACAGGGCCGGGGTACGGAGACCCAGTACTTC.

In this sample, this clone turned up once. The chain carries TRBV7-8 and TRBJ1-4; 9 bases map to TRBD1. The CDR3 is 14 residues long. Germline CDR1 is SGHVS and CDR2 is FQNEAQ. The ends lost 5 bases at V and 8 bases at J; junction bases unmatched: 6. The CDR3 DNA reads as TGTGCCAGCAGCATGTCGACAGGGGGGGAAAAACTGTTTTTT. The encoded protein is CASSMSTGGEKLFF.

The chain links TRBV2 to TRBJ2-7, with D tentatively TRBD2 (6 bases). Germline-derived CDR1 and CDR2 are SNHLY and FYNNEI. The V and J ends lost 10 bases and 2 bases respectively, with 18 bases between them. The CDR3 loop spans 14 amino acids. Written as DNA, the CDR3 is TGTGCCACCCGGATTGACGGCGGGGCCTACGAGCAGTACTTC. Translating it yields CATRIDGGAYEQYF.

J is TRBJ2-7 and V is TRBV6-5; 11 nucleotides align to TRBD2. Losses at the gene ends were 6 bases for V and 4 bases for J; bases not matched to a gene: 8. Germline V gene lookup returns CDR1 MNHEY and CDR2 SVGAGI. The CDR3 is 15 amino acids. In nucleotides, the CDR3 is TGTGCCAGCAGGCACGATAGCGGGAGGGATTACGAGCAGTACTTC. Its protein product is CASRHDSGRDYEQYF.

In this sample, this clone turned up once. The chain couples TRBV7-2 to TRBJ2-5, with D unresolved. This CDR3 is 11 amino acids long. Trimming shortened V by 2 bases and J by 5 bases, and 3 bases separated the two germline ends. Germline CDR1 is SGHTA and CDR2 is FQGNSA. DNA of the CDR3: TGTGCCAGCAGCTTACAGGAGACCCAGTACTTC. Translation: CASSLQETQYF.

The chain couples TRBV13 to TRBJ2-1; 7 nucleotides line up with TRBD2. This CDR3 is built from 14 residues. The germline gives CDR1 PRHDT, CDR2 FYEKMQ (reference sequence). V dropped 2 bases and J dropped 7; count of bases not matched to a gene: 5. In DNA, the CDR3 is TGTGCCAGCAGCTTACTGGGGGAGGGGAATGAGCAGTTCTTC. Translated: CASSLLGEGNEQFF.

This clone was counted between two and nine times. The chain is built from TRBV9 and TRBJ1-2; D may be TRBD1 (5 bases). The CDR3 is made up of 13 amino acids. Trimming removed 5 bases at V and 6 bases at J, with 14 bases between. CDR1 and CDR2 (germline): SGDLS, YYNGEE. CDR3 loop: CASSPVGLDGYTF. The CDR3 DNA is TGTGCCAGCAGTCCTGTGGGGCTTGATGGCTACACCTTC.

This sequence joins TRBV5-6 and TRBJ2-3; the D gene is possibly TRBD2 (5 bases). Germline CDR1 reads SGHDT; CDR2 reads YYEEEE. This CDR3 has 14 amino acids. Trimming cost V 3 bases and J 6 bases, with 14 bases left between them. The CDR3 DNA follows: TGTGCCAGCAGCTCCCTCCGGGGAGAGGATACGCAGTATTTT. As protein: CASSSLRGEDTQYF.

The chain couples TRBV11-2 to TRBJ2-1; tentatively, D is TRBD2 (5 bases). This CDR3 is built from 14 residues. V was clipped by 5 bases and J by 1 base, with 9 bases between them. Germline V gene lookup returns CDR1 SGHAT and CDR2 FQNNGV. CDR3 sequence (DNA): TGTGCCAGCAGCCCCCGGGGTTCCTACAATGAGCAGTTCTTC. This gives the protein CASSPRGSYNEQFF.

The rearrangement uses TRBV19 and TRBJ2-3, with 10 bases fitting TRBD1. The V and J ends lost 6 bases and 1 base, in that order; junction bases with no gene match: 4. CDR1 and CDR2 (germline): LNHDA, SQIVND (reference sequence). The CDR3 spans 15 residues. CDR3 sequence (DNA): TGTGCCAGTAGGCTGACAGGGGGCGGCACAGATACGCAGTATTTT. This codes for CASRLTGGGTDTQYF.

V usage is TRBV15 and J usage is TRBJ1-4; the D is unclear. V was clipped by 2 bases and J by 8 bases, with 15 bases between them. The V gene's germline CDR1 is LNHNV and CDR2 YYDKDF (reference sequence). The CDR3 spans 15 residues. The CDR3 bases are TGTGCCACCAGCAGAAGACAAGCGGTTGGGGAAAAACTGTTTTTT. This codes for CATSRRQAVGEKLFF.

The chain uses TRBV11-2 and TRBJ2-7, with TRBD2 identical over 8 bases. This CDR3 is 18 amino acids long. Trimming removed 4 bases from V and 2 bases from J; junction bases left unmatched: 16. CDR1 SGHAT and CDR2 FQNNGV come from the germline V gene. In DNA, the CDR3 is TGTGCCAGCAGCTCCCAATCCCCGACCGGGAGGGTACCCTACGAGCAGTACTTC. It specifies CASSSQSPTGRVPYEQYF.

The genes are TRBV7-9 and TRBJ2-7; TRBD2 matches 10 bases. The CDR3 spans 14 residues. V dropped 5 bases and J dropped 5; count of bases not matched to a gene: 6. Germline values: CDR1 SEHNR, CDR2 FQNEAQ (reference sequence). Here the CDR3 reads CASSIQREGNEQYF. The CDR3 DNA is TGTGCCAGCAGCATTCAGCGGGAGGGAAACGAGCAGTACTTC.

The V call is TRBV5-6, the J call TRBJ2-5, with TRBD2 matching over 12 bases. Germline CDR1 and CDR2: SGHDT and YYEEEE. V lost 4 bases to trimming and J lost 3 bases; unmatched junction nucleotides: 13. The CDR3 runs to 18 residues. The CDR3 coding sequence is TGTGCCAGCAGCCTGCTACTAGCGGGAGGAGCGGAGGAAGAGACCCAGTACTTC. Its protein product is CASSLLLAGGAEEETQYF.